This T cell receptor beta chain was observed in a study of T cell changes during pregnancy in multiple sclerosis. The protocol was immunoSEQ multiplex PCR, while the TCRdb copy is restricted to in-frame clones and leaves out a portion. The table shows approximately 30,000 clones, with about nine tenths occurring only once. Germline-derived CDR1 and CDR2 are SGHDT and YYEEEE. V shed 0 bases and J shed 0 bases, with 3 bases lying between them. The length of the CDR3 is 14 residues. This receptor was obtained from a female donor with multiple sclerosis, enrolled in a pregnancy study. The source was CD8+ T cells from peripheral blood mononuclear cells, collected after pregnancy. The genes are TRBV5-6 and TRBJ1-4; no firm D call. The CDR3 loop is CASSLVATNEKLFF. As DNA, the CDR3 is TGTGCCAGCAGCTTGGTCGCAACTAATGAAAAACTGTTTTTT.